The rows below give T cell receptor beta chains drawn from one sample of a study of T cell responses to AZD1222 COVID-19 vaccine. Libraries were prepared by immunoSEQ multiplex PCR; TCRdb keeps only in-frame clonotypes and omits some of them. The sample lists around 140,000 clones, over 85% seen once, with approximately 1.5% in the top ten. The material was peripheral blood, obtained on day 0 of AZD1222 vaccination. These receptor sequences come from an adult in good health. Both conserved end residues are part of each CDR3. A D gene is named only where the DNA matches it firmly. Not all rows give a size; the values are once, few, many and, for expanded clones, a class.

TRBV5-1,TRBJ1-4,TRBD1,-,TGCGCCAGCAGTCGACAGGGCGAGAATGAAAAACTGTTTTTT,CASSRQGENEKLFF
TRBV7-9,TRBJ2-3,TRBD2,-,TGTGCCAGCAGCTTGACTAGCGGGAAAGGCACAGATACGCAGTATTTT,CASSLTSGKGTDTQYF
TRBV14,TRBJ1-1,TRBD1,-,TGTGCCAGCAGCCAATTTGGACAGGGGAATCTTAGGGGCACTGAAGCTTTCTTT,CASSQFGQGNLRGTEAFF
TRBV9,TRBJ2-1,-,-,TGTGCCAGCAGCGTAATCGGGTGGCGTGAGCAGTTCTTC,CASSVIGWREQFF
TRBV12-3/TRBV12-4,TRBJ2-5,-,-,TGTGCCAGCAGCTTCGAAAGGGAGACCCAGTACTTC,CASSFERETQYF
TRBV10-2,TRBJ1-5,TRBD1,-,TGCGCCAGCAGTGGGGGACAGGGAACAAGCAATCAGCCCCAGCATTTT,CASSGGQGTSNQPQHF
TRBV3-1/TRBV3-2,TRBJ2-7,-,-,TGTGCCAGCAGCCCTGCGGAGGTATACTCCTACGAGCAGTACTTC,CASSPAEVYSYEQYF
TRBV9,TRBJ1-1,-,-,TGTGCCAGCAGCCCTCGGGGATCGGGGGTTGGGACTGAAGCTTTCTTT,CASSPRGSGVGTEAFF
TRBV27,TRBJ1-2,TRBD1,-,TGTGCCAGCAGTTCCTTGCATTCTGACAGGGGGTCGTATGGCTACACCTTC,CASSSLHSDRGSYGYTF
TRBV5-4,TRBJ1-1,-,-,TGTGCCAGCAGCACCGCAGGAGAAACCTCCACTGAAGCTTTCTTT,CASSTAGETSTEAFF
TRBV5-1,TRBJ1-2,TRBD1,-,TGCGCCAGCAGACCGCCGGGACAGCTGCTCTATGGCTACACCTTC,CASRPPGQLLYGYTF
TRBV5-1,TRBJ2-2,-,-,TGCGCCAGCAGCTTCAGGGGGGACACCGGGGAGCTGTTTTTT,CASSFRGDTGELFF
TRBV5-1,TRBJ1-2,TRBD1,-,TGCGCCTGCCGGGACAGAGGCCGAAACTATGGCTACACCTTC,CACRDRGRNYGYTF
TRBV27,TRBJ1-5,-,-,TGTGCCAGCGGGGGGTACCAGCCCCAGCATTTT,CASGGYQPQHF
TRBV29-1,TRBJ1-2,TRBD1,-,TGCAGCGTTCGACAGGGGGCGAGTGGCTACACCTTC,CSVRQGASGYTF
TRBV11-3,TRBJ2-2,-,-,TGTGCCAGCAGCTTAGTTACCCAGTCCGGCGGGGAGCTGTTTTTT,CASSLVTQSGGELFF
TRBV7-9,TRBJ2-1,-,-,TGTGCCAGCACAGGTGCGGCTTTCCGTAATGAGCAGTTCTTC,CASTGAAFRNEQFF
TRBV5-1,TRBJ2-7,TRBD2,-,TGCGCCAGCAGGGGGACTAGCGGGAGGGGCGAGCAGTACTTC,CASRGTSGRGEQYF
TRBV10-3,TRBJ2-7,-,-,TGTGCCACCGCGAGGGGGGACGCCTACGAGCAGTACTTC,CATARGDAYEQYF
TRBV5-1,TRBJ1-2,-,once,TGCGCCAGCAGCTTTTCCTTGGGGAGCTCCTATGGCTACACCTTC,CASSFSLGSSYGYTF
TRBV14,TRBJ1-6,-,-,TGTGCCAGCAGCCAAGCACCACGCCGAGGGGCGAGCTCCTATAATTCACCCCTCCACTTT,CASSQAPRRGASSYNSPLHF
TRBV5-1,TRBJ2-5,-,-,TGCGCCAGCAGCTTTCTCGGGACCCAAGAGACCCAGTACTTC,CASSFLGTQETQYF
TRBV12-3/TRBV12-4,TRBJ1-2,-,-,TGTGCCAGCAGTTTATCGGCCGCGGGAGGCTACACCTTC,CASSLSAAGGYTF
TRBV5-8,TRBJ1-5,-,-,TGTGCCAGCAGCTTGGGGGGTTTCGGCAATCAGCCCCAGCATTTT,CASSLGGFGNQPQHF
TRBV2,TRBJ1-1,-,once,TGTGCCAGCCAGGCCGAGTCGACTGAAGCTTTCTTT,CASQAESTEAFF
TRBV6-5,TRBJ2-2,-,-,TGTGCCATTAGGGCTGGGTACACCGGGGAGCTGTTTTTT,CAIRAGYTGELFF
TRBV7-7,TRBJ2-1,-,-,TGTGCTAGCAGCCCCACCTCCCAGGTCAGCTCCTACAATGAGCAGTTCTTC,CASSPTSQVSSYNEQFF
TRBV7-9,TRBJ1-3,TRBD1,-,TGTGCCAGCAGCGTCACAGGGGGCTTAAGAAACACCATATATTTT,CASSVTGGLRNTIYF
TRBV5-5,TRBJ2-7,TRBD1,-,TGTGCCAGCAGCTACGGACCGGACAGGGGGATGTACGAGCAGTACTTC,CASSYGPDRGMYEQYF
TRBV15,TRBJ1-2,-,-,TGTGCCACCAGCAGAGAACCCCAATTTTTTGGGGTCCGTGGCTACACCTTC,CATSREPQFFGVRGYTF
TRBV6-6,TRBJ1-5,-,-,TGTGCCAGCAGTTACTCGGAAAATCAGCCCCAGCATTTT,CASSYSENQPQHF
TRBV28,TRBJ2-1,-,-,TGTGCCAGCAGTTTAGAGGGGATGAGCTCCTACAATGAGCAGTTCTTC,CASSLEGMSSYNEQFF
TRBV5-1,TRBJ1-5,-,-,TGCGCCAGCAGCTTGGGTGGTCTTAGCAATCAGCCCCAGCATTTT,CASSLGGLSNQPQHF
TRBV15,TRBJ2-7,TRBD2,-,TGTGCCACCAGCAGAGCAGCGGGGGAGCAGTACTTC,CATSRAAGEQYF
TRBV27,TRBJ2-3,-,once,TGTGCCAGCAGTTTATCGCCCGGGACGGTCAGCACAGATACGCAGTATTTT,CASSLSPGTVSTDTQYF
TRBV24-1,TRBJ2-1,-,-,TGTGCCACCAGTGATGGGATAGGCGTTGGGAATGAGCAGTTCTTC,CATSDGIGVGNEQFF
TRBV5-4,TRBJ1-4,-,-,TGTGCCAGCAGCTTGGACAGAGATAATGAAAAACTGTTTTTT,CASSLDRDNEKLFF
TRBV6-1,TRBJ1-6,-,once,TGTGCCAGCAGTGAAGCTACGGATGAACCCCTCCACTTT,CASSEATDEPLHF
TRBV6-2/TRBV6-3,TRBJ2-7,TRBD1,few,TGTGCCAGCAGCCCCGACGCAGGACAGGGGATCTACGAGCAGTACTTC,CASSPDAGQGIYEQYF
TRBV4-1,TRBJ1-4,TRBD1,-,TGCGCCAGCAGCCAATCGCGGCCCGACAGGGGTGAAAAACTGTTTTTT,CASSQSRPDRGEKLFF
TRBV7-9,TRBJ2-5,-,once,TGTGCCAGCAGCTCGGGACGAACAGGGAGGGAGACCCAGTACTTC,CASSSGRTGRETQYF
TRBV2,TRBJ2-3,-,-,TGTGCCAGCAGGCGGGGGCTCCGGAAGGGGCACACAGATACGCAGTATTTT,CASRRGLRKGHTDTQYF
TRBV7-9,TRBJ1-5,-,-,TGTGCCAGCAGCTTAGCGGGGGGCAATCAGCCCCAGCATTTT,CASSLAGGNQPQHF
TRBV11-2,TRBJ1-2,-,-,TGTGCCAGCAGCGCAATCGTTCGACTGTATGGCTACACCTTC,CASSAIVRLYGYTF
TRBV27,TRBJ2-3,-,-,TGTGCCAGCAGTTTAGGGCTCAGCACAGATACGCAGTATTTT,CASSLGLSTDTQYF
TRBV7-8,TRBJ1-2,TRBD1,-,TGTGCCAGCAGCTTAGGGTACAGGGGGAACCAAGCTAACTATGGCTACACCTTC,CASSLGYRGNQANYGYTF
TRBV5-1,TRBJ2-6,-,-,TGCGCCAGCAGCTTGGGCCAGGGAGCTGGGGCCAACGTCCTGACTTTC,CASSLGQGAGANVLTF
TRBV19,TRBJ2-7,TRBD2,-,TGTGCCAGTAGTATCGCAGCGGGAGAGGGGTACGAGCAGTACTTC,CASSIAAGEGYEQYF